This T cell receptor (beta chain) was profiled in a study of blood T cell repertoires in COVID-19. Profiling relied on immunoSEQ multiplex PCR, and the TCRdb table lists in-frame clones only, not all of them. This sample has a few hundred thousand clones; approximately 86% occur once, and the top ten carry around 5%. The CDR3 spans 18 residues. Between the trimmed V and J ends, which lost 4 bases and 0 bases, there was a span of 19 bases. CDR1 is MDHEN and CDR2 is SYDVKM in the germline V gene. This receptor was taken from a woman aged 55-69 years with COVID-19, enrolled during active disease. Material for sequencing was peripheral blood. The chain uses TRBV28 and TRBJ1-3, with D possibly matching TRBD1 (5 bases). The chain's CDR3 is CASSSTSGGLLSGNTIYF. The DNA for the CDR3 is TGTGCCAGCAGTTCTACATCCGGGGGATTGCTCTCTGGAAACACCATATATTTT.